This TCR beta chain was recovered during a study of T cells in Graves' hyperthyroidism and ophthalmopathy. Amplified TCR beta CDR3 regions came from RNA transcripts. The HTBI set primed first-round TCR CDR3 RT-PCR. TCRdb called the multiplex PCR reads again in MiXCR, with one record for every CDR3 protein. Found here are approximately 510,000 distinct CDR3 sequences, around 20% of them singletons; the top ten hold more than 25%. Study-level points and caveats: By a 13 V-J model, ophthalmopathy was set apart from stable hyperthyroidism.

Lactation, pregnancy, other autoimmune disease or uncontrolled infection led to exclusion of patients. There are many counts of this clonotype. Its antigen remains unidentified. The junction departs from germline at one end; a sequencing error may be responsible. Germline CDR1 and CDR2: SNHLY and FYNNEI. The CDR3 extends over 13 amino acids. The origin of this receptor is a man younger than 35 with Graves' hyperthyroidism. Sequencing used blood. The J gene is TRBJ1-5, the V gene TRBV2, with D hard to call. The DNA for the CDR3 is TGTGCCAGCAGTGAATTGGCGAATCAGGCCCAGCATTTT. Translation gives CASSELANQAQHF.